These 26 T cell receptor beta chains were all obtained from the same sample, sequenced in a study of CD8 T cells in ankylosing spondylitis. Each CDR3 protein gets one entry after TCRdb re-called the 5' RACE reads with MiXCR. The sample has about 250,000 distinct CDR3 sequences, over 15% seen once. The sample taken for sequencing was blood, either unsorted or a sorted T cell fraction (not recorded which). The receptors were gathered from a male donor with ankylosing spondylitis or in good health (not recorded which).

The V gene is TRBV19, the J gene TRBJ2-1; D remains ambiguous. V was cut by 8 bases and J by 8 bases, with 13 bases left in between. The germline gives CDR1 LNHDA, CDR2 SQIVND (reference sequence). The CDR3 extends over 12 amino acids. The CDR3 DNA follows: TGTGCCAGTTCCTCGGAGTATGATGAGCAGTTCTTC. This gives the protein CASSSEYDEQFF.

The chain recombines TRBV14 with TRBJ2-7; D is perhaps TRBD2 (6 bases). Per germline, CDR1 SGHDN and CDR2 FVKESK. V lost 4 bases to trimming and J lost 3 bases, with 16 bases between them. The CDR3 sequence is 15 residues long. Here the CDR3 reads CASSRGTFGGYEQYF. The CDR3, as DNA: TGTGCCAGCAGCCGCGGGACCTTTGGCGGCTACGAGCAGTACTTC.

V is TRBV20-1 and J is TRBJ2-5; 11 positions match TRBD2. The CDR3 spans 17 residues. The ends lost 3 bases at V and 5 bases at J; junction bases unmatched: 14. Germline CDR1 reads DFQATT; CDR2 reads SNEGSKA (reference sequence). CDR3 region: CSARSGFLAGGGETQYF. DNA for the CDR3: TGCAGTGCTAGGTCGGGCTTCCTAGCGGGAGGTGGGGAGACCCAGTACTTC.

In its sample, this clonotype was seen a few times. This rearrangement joins TRBV4-3 to TRBJ2-1; 7 bases align to TRBD2. The trim removed 1 base at V and 8 bases at J, leaving 8 bases unmatched. CDR1 LGHNA and CDR2 YSLEER come from the germline V gene. The CDR3 totals 15 residues. The CDR3 is CASSQVLLANDEQFF. CDR3 DNA: TGCGCCAGCAGCCAAGTATTACTAGCGAACGATGAGCAGTTCTTC.

This clonotype showed up many times. The rearrangement uses TRBV6-2 or TRBV6-3 and TRBJ2-1; tentatively, D is TRBD2 (7 bases). This CDR3 has 17 residues. Germline V CDR1 and CDR2: MNHEY, SVGEGT. Trimming pared 6 bases from V and 0 bases from J, leaving 18 bases between. CDR3 in DNA: TGTGCCAGCAGGCGAACCGATCGGGGGGCCTCCTACAATGAGCAGTTCTTC. As protein: CASRRTDRGASYNEQFF.

The V and J genes are TRBV7-9 and TRBJ2-7; 11 bases map to TRBD2. The CDR3 totals 16 residues. The junction had 12 bases not matched to a gene; V was cut back by 4 bases and J by 7 bases. The germline CDR1 and CDR2 sequences are SEHNR and FQNEAQ (reference sequence). The CDR3 is CASSSLAGGSAGEQYF. CDR3 nucleotides: TGTGCCAGCAGCTCCTTAGCGGGAGGGTCTGCTGGAGAGCAGTACTTC.

This clonotype has just a few counts. The chain has TRBV29-1 and TRBJ2-7; TRBD1 matches at 8 bases. Unmatched junction bases numbered 14, after V lost 4 bases and J lost 6 bases. Germline CDR1 and CDR2: SQVTM and ANQGSEA. CDR3 length equals 15 residues. Here the CDR3 reads CSVVGGQDNSVEQYF. The DNA for the CDR3 is TGCAGCGTTGTGGGGGGACAGGACAACTCGGTCGAGCAGTACTTC.

This clonotype was picked up many times. The chain couples TRBV7-2 to TRBJ2-3; D gene ambiguous. Germline CDR1 is SGHTA and CDR2 is FQGNSA. The V gene lost 3 bases and the J gene lost 9 bases, with 7 bases spanning the gap. There are 11 residues in the CDR3. In nucleotides, the CDR3 is TGTGCCAGCAGCTTTGGTGTAACGCAGTATTTT. This sequence encodes CASSFGVTQYF.

The J gene is TRBJ1-1, the V gene TRBV20-1; no reliable D call. The CDR3 has 12 amino acids. The V gene's germline CDR1 is DFQATT and CDR2 SNEGSKA (reference sequence). The V end lost 3 bases, the J end lost 6 bases, and 11 bases lay between the germline ends. The CDR3: CSAREWGAEAFF. CDR3 sequence (DNA): TGCAGTGCTAGGGAGTGGGGAGCTGAAGCTTTCTTT.

The rearrangement uses TRBV27 and TRBJ2-3; D is uncertain. Germline V gene sequence: CDR1 MNHEY, CDR2 SMNVEV (reference sequence). Trimming stripped 3 bases from V and 0 bases from J, with 13 bases between. The CDR3 covers 16 residues. DNA of the CDR3: TGTGCCAGCAGTTTTTTTCCCGGAACTAGCACAGATACGCAGTATTTT. Amino acid sequence: CASSFFPGTSTDTQYF.

This clonotype was counted at least ten times. The chain combines TRBV5-1 with TRBJ2-7; 8 bases match TRBD2. The CDR3 extends over 14 amino acids. V gave up 5 bases and J gave up 1 base; unmatched junction bases: 5. Per germline, CDR1 SGHRS and CDR2 YFSETQ. This CDR3 reads CASSPTGGSYEQYF. The DNA of the CDR3 is TGCGCCAGCAGTCCGACGGGGGGGTCCTACGAGCAGTACTTC.

The chain is built from TRBV7-6 and TRBJ2-7, with D perhaps being TRBD1 or TRBD2 (5 bases each). The CDR3 consists of 14 residues. CDR1 SGHVS and CDR2 FNYEAQ come from the germline V gene. The V and J ends lost 5 bases and 5 bases respectively, with 16 bases between them. This CDR3 is CASSPRDAGHEQYF. CDR3 coding DNA: TGTGCCAGCAGCCCCCGGGACGCGGGCCACGAGCAGTACTTC.

This clonotype was seen many times. The gene calls are TRBV6-1 and TRBJ1-1; TRBD1 agrees at 9 bases. Trimming cost V 3 bases and J 5 bases; bases outside gene matches: 4. Germline CDR1 MNHNS, CDR2 SASEGT. CDR3 length: 14 residues. CDR3 residues: CASSEDRGGTEAFF. CDR3 sequence (DNA): TGTGCCAGCAGTGAGGACAGGGGAGGGACTGAAGCTTTCTTT.

CDR3 coding DNA: TGTGCCAGCAGTGAAGTGAACAATGAGCAGTTCTTC. Translating gives CASSEVNNEQFF. V and J are TRBV2 and TRBJ2-1, with D unclear. CDR1 is SNHLY, CDR2 FYNNEI, per germline. The CDR3 runs to 12 residues. V gave up 1 base and J gave up 5 bases, with 3 bases separating them.

This clonotype appeared a few times. CDR3 nucleotides: TGTGCCAGCAGTTTAACTCTGGATGGGATTGAGCAGTTCTTC. Its protein product is CASSLTLDGIEQFF. This sequence joins TRBV6-5 and TRBJ2-1; D is uncertain. Trimming left V 4 bases short and J 9 bases short, with 16 bases between. This CDR3 comprises 14 residues. The V gene's germline CDR1 is MNHEY and CDR2 SVGAGI.

V and J are TRBV2 and TRBJ2-2, with no clear D. CDR3 length: 12 amino acids. With 1 base removed from V and 10 bases from J, the gap between germline ends came to 7 bases. Per the germline V gene, CDR1 is SNHLY and CDR2 is FYNNEI. The CDR3 loop reads CASSEGLEELFF. In DNA form, the CDR3 reads TGTGCCAGCAGTGAAGGACTGGAGGAGCTGTTTTTT.

The CDR3 is CSARDFWGSVYEQYF. DNA for the CDR3: TGCAGTGCTAGAGATTTTTGGGGGTCCGTTTACGAGCAGTACTTC. This rearrangement joins TRBV20-1 to TRBJ2-7; tentatively, D is TRBD1 or TRBD2 (5 bases each). The CDR3 sequence is 15 residues long. CDR1 and CDR2 (germline): DFQATT, SNEGSKA (reference sequence). Trimming removed 0 bases from V and 4 bases from J, with 16 bases in between.

This clonotype was recorded many times. The rearrangement joins TRBV29-1 to TRBJ1-1, with 9 nucleotides matching TRBD1. The germline V gene has CDR1 SQVTM and CDR2 ANQGSEA. CDR3 size: 15 residues. After removal of 4 bases from V and 5 bases from J, the junction contained 11 bases not matched to a gene. CDR3 DNA sequence: TGCAGCGTTGTTGGAACAGGGGGCGCGGGGACTGAAGCTTTCTTT. Its protein is CSVVGTGGAGTEAFF.

This chain joins TRBV29-1 and TRBJ1-1, with 7 nucleotides matching TRBD1. The CDR3 has 17 amino acids. Trimming at V came to 1 base and at J to 3 bases, leaving 14 bases not matched to a gene. Germline CDR1 reads SQVTM; CDR2 reads ANQGSEA. In DNA form, the CDR3 reads TGCAGCGTTGAAGGCGGAGAAGACAGGGCTGGCGACACTGAAGCTTTCTTT. It codes for CSVEGGEDRAGDTEAFF.

This clonotype came up a few times. This chain joins TRBV11-3 and TRBJ2-3; TRBD2 aligns across 9 bases. V shed 0 bases, J shed 2 bases, and the junction held 6 bases outside the gene matches. CDR3 size: 17 residues. Looked up from germline, CDR1 is SGHNT and CDR2 is YENEEA. In nucleotides, the CDR3 is TGTGCCAGCAGCTTAGATTCGACTAGCGGCCTCACAGATACGCAGTATTTT. Protein: CASSLDSTSGLTDTQYF.

This clonotype was seen only a few times. The chain employs TRBV5-1 and TRBJ1-4, with 9 bases aligning to TRBD1. The CDR3 is 17 amino acids. V trimming: 4 bases; J trimming: 5 bases; junction bases outside the gene matches: 12. The germline V gene encodes CDR1 SGHRS and CDR2 YFSETQ. CDR3 in amino acids: CASSPGTGWGLNEKLFF. CDR3 DNA: TGCGCCAGCAGCCCCGGGACAGGGTGGGGGTTGAATGAAAAACTGTTTTTT.

The rearrangement links TRBV7-6 to TRBJ2-1, with 7 bases fitting TRBD2. With 2 bases clipped from V and 4 bases from J, the junction kept 11 bases outside the gene matches. The length of the CDR3 is 17 residues. Germline loops: CDR1 SGHVS, CDR2 FNYEAQ. The CDR3 region has the DNA TGTGCCAGCAGCTTATCTGCGGGAGAGCTTTTATACAATGAGCAGTTCTTC. Translated, it gives CASSLSAGELLYNEQFF.

This clonotype has just a few counts. The chain recombines TRBV4-2 with TRBJ1-6; 7 positions agree with TRBD1. Germline V gene lookup returns CDR1 LGHNA and CDR2 YNFKEQ. This CDR3 has 17 residues. V was clipped by 0 bases and J by 7 bases; unmatched bases: 9. The CDR3 loop is CASSQDGGQKANSPLHF. The CDR3 DNA follows: TGTGCCAGCAGCCAAGATGGGGGACAGAAGGCCAATTCACCCCTCCACTTT.

In its sample, this clonotype was seen many times. The chain carries TRBV5-6 and TRBJ1-2, with a possible D match to TRBD1 (6 bases). Germline V gene lookup returns CDR1 SGHDT and CDR2 YYEEEE. CDR3 size: 12 residues. V was cut by 4 bases and J by 8 bases, with 12 bases left in between. The CDR3 bases are TGTGCCAGCAGCGAGGACAGCTGGGGCTACACCTTC. Residues: CASSEDSWGYTF.

This clonotype was counted between two and nine times. This chain joins TRBV20-1 and TRBJ2-2; D is undetermined. Germline loops: CDR1 DFQATT, CDR2 SNEGSKA (reference sequence). The CDR3 totals 19 residues. Deletions cut 3 bases from V and 1 base from J, with 24 bases between. Here the CDR3 reads CSARPAFRRSKQNTGELFF. CDR3 DNA: TGCAGTGCTAGGCCCGCTTTCCGACGGAGCAAGCAGAACACCGGGGAGCTGTTTTTT.

This clonotype was counted only a few times. The genes are TRBV21-1 and TRBJ2-3; the table calls TRBD2, which could not be checked here. TRBV21-1 is described as a pseudogene. The CDR3 has 14 residues. The CDR3 protein is CASSGTRYTDTQYF. The CDR3 DNA sequence: TGTGCCAGCAGTGGGACTAGGTACACAGATACGCAGTATTTT.